This T cell receptor (beta chain) was retrieved from a study of control samples from healthy donors and cancer patients. Clones were sequenced by immunoSEQ multiplex PCR, and TCRdb holds only the in-frame ones, with some missing. In the table there are about 170,000 clones, about 94% of which are singletons. The source is a woman aged 60 to 75 in good health. The source material was blood.

In DNA form, the CDR3 reads TGTGCCAGCAGCTCCTATGCGGCGAATGAAAAACTGTTTTTT. Its protein product is CASSSYAANEKLFF. V and J are TRBV7-8 and TRBJ1-4; D call uncertain. The CDR3 spans 14 residues. The germline gives CDR1 SGHVS, CDR2 FQNEAQ. V gave up 4 bases and J gave up 5 bases, with 11 bases separating them.